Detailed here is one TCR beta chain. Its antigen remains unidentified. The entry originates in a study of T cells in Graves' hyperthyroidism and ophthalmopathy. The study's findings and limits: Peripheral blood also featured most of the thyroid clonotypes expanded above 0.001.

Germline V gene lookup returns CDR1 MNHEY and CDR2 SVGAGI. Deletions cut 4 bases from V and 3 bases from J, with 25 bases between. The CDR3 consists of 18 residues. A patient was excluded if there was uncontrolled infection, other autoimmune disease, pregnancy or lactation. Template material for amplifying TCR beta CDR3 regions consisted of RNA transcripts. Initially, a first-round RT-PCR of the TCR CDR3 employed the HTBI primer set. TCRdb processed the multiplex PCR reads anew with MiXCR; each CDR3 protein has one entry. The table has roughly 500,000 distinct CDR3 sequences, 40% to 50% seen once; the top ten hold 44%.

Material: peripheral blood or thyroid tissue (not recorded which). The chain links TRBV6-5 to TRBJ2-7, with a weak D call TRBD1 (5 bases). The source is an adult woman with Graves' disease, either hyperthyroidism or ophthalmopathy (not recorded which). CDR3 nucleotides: TGTGCCAGCAGTTCGACATGGACCATCGATAGGGGTTTCTACGAGCAGTACTTC. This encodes CASSSTWTIDRGFYEQYF.